These T cell receptor beta chains were read from a single sample in a study of a mutant IDH1 vaccine in newly diagnosed glioma. Sequenced by immunoSEQ multiplex PCR; TCRdb stores in-frame clones only, minus some. The profile covers 60,000 or so clones, with around four fifths appearing a single time and approximately 4.1% taken by the ten largest. Their specific antigens are unknown. Source: PBMCs, taken from a glioma patient whose treatment included an IDH1 peptide vaccine. The receptors come from a man aged 25 to 45 with glioma. Both conserved end residues are part of each CDR3. A D gene is named only where the DNA matches it firmly. Rows may omit the clone size; those that give it use once, few, many or a size class.

d_call j_call v_call clone_size cdr3_aa cdr3_nt
TRBD1 TRBJ2-7 TRBV5-1 NA CASSPTTGSYEQYF TGCGCCAGCAGCCCTACGACAGGGTCCTACGAGCAGTACTTC
NA TRBJ1-6 TRBV4-2 once CASSPWGVELRSPLHF TGTGCCAGCAGCCCTTGGGGGGTTGAACTCCGTTCACCCCTCCACTTT
TRBD2 TRBJ2-4 TRBV2 NA CASSDPRTSGGTKNIQYF TGTGCCAGCAGTGACCCTCGGACTAGCGGGGGAACCAAAAACATTCAGTACTTC
NA TRBJ2-7 TRBV5-1 NA CASSLARLEGVYEQYF TGCGCCAGCAGCTTGGCCCGGTTGGAGGGGGTCTACGAGCAGTACTTC
TRBD2 TRBJ2-1 TRBV10-2 NA CASTPTSGSYNEQFF TGCGCCAGCACCCCGACTAGCGGCTCCTACAATGAGCAGTTCTTC
TRBD2 TRBJ2-7 TRBV30 NA CAWSVRRLAGAKYEQYF TGTGCCTGGAGTGTACGGAGGCTAGCGGGGGCCAAATACGAGCAGTACTTC
NA TRBJ1-1 TRBV7-9 NA CASSPPGPGVNTEAFF TGTGCCAGCAGCCCGCCGGGTCCCGGGGTGAACACTGAAGCTTTCTTT
NA TRBJ2-2 TRBV11-3 NA CASRRQNTGELFF TGTGCCAGCAGGAGACAGAACACCGGGGAGCTGTTTTTT
NA TRBJ1-6 TRBV2 NA CASSEMYFGRLHF TGTGCCAGCAGTGAAATGTATTTCGGGCGCCTCCACTTT
NA TRBJ2-7 TRBV27 NA CATKLATGSYEQYF TGTGCCACTAAGTTGGCGACAGGTTCCTACGAGCAGTACTTC
NA TRBJ1-3 TRBV6-6 NA CASSYEGGARNTIYF TGTGCCAGCAGTTACGAGGGGGGTGCTAGGAACACCATATATTTT
NA TRBJ1-2 TRBV19 NA CASSRGDYLGYGYTF TGTGCCAGTAGTCGCGGGGACTATCTTGGGTATGGCTACACCTTC
NA TRBJ2-7 TRBV6-5 NA CASSQSVRVEQYF TGTGCCAGCAGCCAGTCGGTTAGGGTCGAGCAGTACTTC
NA TRBJ2-7 TRBV5-1 NA CASSFGPGGSYEQYF NA
NA TRBJ2-5 TRBV18 NA CASSPIGIVQETQYF TGTGCCAGCTCACCTATCGGAATAGTCCAAGAGACCCAGTACTTC
TRBD2 TRBJ2-3 TRBV10-1 NA CASSEGLAGGPADTQYF TGCGCCAGCAGTGAGGGGCTAGCGGGGGGCCCAGCAGATACGCAGTATTTT
TRBD1 TRBJ1-3 TRBV29-1 NA CSVEAGTVSGNTIYF TGCAGCGTTGAAGCCGGGACAGTCTCTGGAAACACCATATATTTT
NA TRBJ1-2 TRBV10-3 NA CAIRGTSDGYTF TGTGCCATCAGGGGGACTTCAGATGGCTACACCTTC
NA TRBJ1-5 TRBV12-5 NA CASTLGHTNQPQHF TGTGCTAGTACTCTCGGACATACTAATCAGCCCCAGCATTTT
NA TRBJ1-1 TRBV7-9 NA CASHPGGGAEAFF TGTGCCAGCCACCCTGGTGGGGGGGCTGAAGCTTTCTTT
TRBD1 TRBJ2-3 TRBV5-4 NA CASSLRDRGPDTQYF TGTGCCAGCAGCTTGAGAGACAGGGGGCCAGATACGCAGTATTTT
NA TRBJ1-5 TRBV7-8 NA CASSLAFGGNQPQHF TGTGCCAGCAGCTTAGCATTTGGGGGCAATCAGCCCCAGCATTTT
NA TRBJ1-5 TRBV5-4 NA CASSLGESSNQPQHF TGTGCCAGCAGCTTAGGGGAATCTAGCAATCAGCCCCAGCATTTT
NA TRBJ2-7 TRBV21-1 NA CASSKLQGVPYEQYF TGTGCCAGCAGCAAACTACAGGGGGTTCCCTACGAGCAGTACTTC
NA TRBJ1-1 TRBV6-5 NA CASSYSSQNTEAFF TGTGCCAGCAGTTACTCGAGTCAGAACACTGAAGCTTTCTTT
NA TRBJ2-7 TRBV18 NA CASSPGRGYEQYF TGTGCCAGCTCACCGGGCAGGGGCTACGAGCAGTACTTC
TRBD1 TRBJ1-4 TRBV30 NA CAWSITRTGSNEKLFF TGTGCCTGGAGTATAACGAGGACAGGGTCTAATGAAAAACTGTTTTTT
TRBD1 TRBJ1-2 TRBV6-5 NA CASSYSSLTGAYGYTF TGTGCCAGCAGTTACTCGAGTTTAACAGGGGCGTATGGCTACACCTTC
NA TRBJ1-2 TRBV6-5 NA CASSYQGPYGYTF TGTGCCAGCAGTTACCAGGGTCCGTATGGCTACACCTTC
TRBD2 TRBJ2-3 TRBV12-5 once CASGLVYSGAYYTDTQYF TGTGCTAGTGGTTTGGTTTATAGCGGGGCTTACTACACAGATACGCAGTATTTT
NA TRBJ1-4 TRBV19 NA CASSHRGAANEKLFF TGTGCCAGTAGTCACCGAGGGGCGGCTAATGAAAAACTGTTTTTT
NA TRBJ1-2 TRBV5-5 once CASSPQGLGPRQNYGYTF TGTGCCAGCAGCCCTCAGGGGCTCGGACCGCGCCAGAACTATGGCTACACCTTC
TRBD2 TRBJ2-7 TRBV11-2 NA CASSLVTGSGGSSYEQYF TGTGCCAGCAGCTTAGTTACCGGCAGCGGGGGGAGCTCCTACGAGCAGTACTTC
NA TRBJ2-1 TRBV29-1 NA CSVDSGAEINEQFF TGCAGCGTTGATAGTGGGGCCGAAATCAATGAGCAGTTCTTC
NA TRBJ1-5 TRBV4-1 NA CASSLQTGPNQPQHF TGCGCCAGCAGCCTACAGACGGGACCCAATCAGCCCCAGCATTTT
NA TRBJ2-7 TRBV5-1 once CASARGTAISYEQYF TGCGCCAGCGCACGAGGGACGGCTATCTCCTACGAGCAGTACTTC
NA TRBJ1-1 TRBV5-3 NA CARSQTVPQGLGTEAFF TGTGCCAGAAGCCAGACCGTACCTCAGGGCTTGGGAACTGAAGCTTTCTTT
TRBD1 TRBJ1-1 TRBV2 few CASSETQTGWNTEAFF TGTGCCAGCAGTGAAACCCAGACAGGGTGGAACACTGAAGCTTTCTTT
TRBD2 TRBJ2-4 TRBV4-1 NA CASSPGLAGGLAKNIQYF TGCGCCAGCAGCCCGGGACTAGCGGGGGGCCTCGCCAAAAACATTCAGTACTTC
NA TRBJ1-1 TRBV5-1 NA CASSLGVGGSGAEAFF TGCGCCAGCAGCTTGGGGGTAGGAGGGTCGGGCGCTGAAGCTTTCTTT
NA TRBJ1-1 TRBV10-3 NA CAITPSPLRTEAFF TGTGCCATCACCCCGTCACCCCTTCGGACTGAAGCTTTCTTT
NA TRBJ2-7 TRBV11-2 NA CASSYAWAEQYF TGTGCCAGCAGCTACGCCTGGGCTGAGCAGTACTTC
NA TRBJ1-6 TRBV23-1 NA CASSQSTDF TGCGCCAGCAGTCAATCCACGGACTTT
NA TRBJ2-7 TRBV30 few CAWGVAGEQYF TGTGCCTGGGGCGTCGCCGGCGAGCAGTACTTC
TRBD1 TRBJ2-1 TRBV6-5 NA CASSYPRGPESNEQFF TGTGCCAGCAGTTACCCGAGGGGGCCCGAATCCAATGAGCAGTTCTTC
NA TRBJ1-4 TRBV13 NA CASSLMWAPAYGEKLFF TGTGCCAGCAGCTTAATGTGGGCACCGGCCTATGGTGAAAAACTGTTTTTT
NA TRBJ2-7 TRBV5-1 NA CASSLVGFGEEQYF TGCGCCAGCAGCTTGGTGGGTTTTGGGGAGGAGCAGTACTTC
TRBD1 TRBJ1-1 TRBV5-1 NA CASSFKGAANTEAFF TGCGCCAGCAGCTTTAAGGGGGCGGCAAACACTGAAGCTTTCTTT
NA TRBJ1-6 TRBV19 NA CASSPRRTVHSPLHF TGTGCCAGTAGTCCTCGACGGACGGTTCATTCACCCCTCCACTTT
TRBD1 TRBJ1-1 TRBV6-4 few CASSRDRMNTEAFF TGTGCCAGCAGTCGGGACAGGATGAACACTGAAGCTTTCTTT
NA TRBJ2-1 TRBV6-5 NA CASSGNGRGQFF TGTGCCAGCAGCGGCAATGGTCGGGGGCAGTTCTTC
NA TRBJ1-1 TRBV6-1 NA CASREYTGNTEAFF TGTGCCAGCAGAGAATATACAGGGAACACTGAAGCTTTCTTT
NA TRBJ2-5 TRBV14 NA CASSPIRGLETQYF TGTGCCAGCAGCCCGATCAGGGGCCTGGAGACCCAGTACTTC
NA TRBJ1-1 TRBV6-5 NA CASSSQAPAGRAFF TGTGCCAGCTCCTCTCAAGCCCCCGCAGGGCGGGCTTTCTTT